These T cell receptor beta chains were read from a single sample in a study of technical replicates of blood from a few donors. Measured with immunoSEQ multiplex PCR; TCRdb has only the in-frame clones, and not every one. The sample shows about 82,000 clones, around nine tenths of them seen only once. Sequenced material: T cells isolated from PBMCs. These TCRs come from a human donor in good health. CDR3s leave out the opening cysteine and the closing phenylalanine or tryptophan.

CDR3	V
ASSGGASGNTGELF	TRBV9
ASSVVGATDTQY	TRBV9
SASGQNEAF	TRBV20-1
ASSFMAGGSYEQY	TRBV28
ATRDKYQETQY	TRBV5-4
ASSEQGSSYEQY	TRBV19
ASHKATGLRTEAF	TRBV28
ASSQEREVGYEQY	TRBV4-2
ASSPQVNTEAF	TRBV18
ASSAHRDRYLEQY	TRBV9
SARQNNQPQH	TRBV29-1
SVDDGGRSYEQY	TRBV29-1
AWDLDRNTEAF	TRBV30
ASSVELAGVNEQF	TRBV9
AWSVGSGYYEQY	TRBV30
ASSASGLAGDTQY	TRBV9
ASSHLTGQGARGDTQY	TRBV4-1
ASSGLFTNYGYT	TRBV9
AWSYLQGNYEQY	TRBV30
ASSLGLDTEAF	TRBV5-8
ASRPLAGEYNEQF	TRBV7-8
ASRRGPYEQY	TRBV5-6
ASSLGSVLPNEQF	TRBV28
ASRSMLPIGENTEAF	TRBV5-4
ASITTSGRADEQY	TRBV30
ASSDRVYEQY	TRBV2
ASSQGDSLSTDTQY	TRBV4-1
ASSLGVRDYGYT	TRBV7-8
SDETSGSAGEQF	TRBV29-1
ASSLEIRGTGANVLT	TRBV5-1
ASRNRQGNEKLF	TRBV28
ASSFRDNSYEQY	TRBV12-1
ASSWGGLGTEAF	TRBV27
ASSPNTGGYEQY	TRBV18
ASSAIGDRWVLYGYT	TRBV9
ASSSRDRGPGELF	TRBV5-6
ASSMPGVGETQY	TRBV9
ASSLIAGAYELGNYGYT	TRBV28
ASSHGGGTNYGYT	TRBV7-9
AISDFVLSGNTIY	TRBV10-3
ASSLTGTSLPQQF	TRBV5-1
ASSQDPNGGGQPQH	TRBV4-3
ASRPGTGSQETQY	TRBV27
ASRKGLLLNQPQH	TRBV4-1
ASSQETGAIYGYT	TRBV4-3
ASSSNGQGGQPQH	TRBV21-1
ASSEDSETNQPQH	TRBV6-4
ASSPLGTRRTGELF	TRBV7-9
ASSSARGETQY	TRBV19
AWRAGTSGRHEQF	TRBV30
ASSVPPKREKLF	TRBV28
ASSLQGGNQPQH	TRBV5-8
ASSIPRDRETDTQY	TRBV19
ASSLGLYTEAF	TRBV14
AWSEGTMMNGYT	TRBV30